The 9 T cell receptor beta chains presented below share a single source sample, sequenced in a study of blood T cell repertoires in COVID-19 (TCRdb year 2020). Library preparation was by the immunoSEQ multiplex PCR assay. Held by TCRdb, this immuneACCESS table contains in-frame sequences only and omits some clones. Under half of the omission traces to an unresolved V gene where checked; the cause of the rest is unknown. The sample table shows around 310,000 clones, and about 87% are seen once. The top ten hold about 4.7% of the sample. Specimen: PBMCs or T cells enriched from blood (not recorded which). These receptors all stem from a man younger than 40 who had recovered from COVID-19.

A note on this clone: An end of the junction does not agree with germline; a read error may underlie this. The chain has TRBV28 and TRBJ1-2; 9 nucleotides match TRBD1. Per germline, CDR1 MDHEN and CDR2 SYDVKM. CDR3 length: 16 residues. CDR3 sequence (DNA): TGTGCCAGCAGCTTATATTGGGCGGACAGGGGCTATGGCTACACCTTC. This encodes CASSLYWADRGYGYTF.

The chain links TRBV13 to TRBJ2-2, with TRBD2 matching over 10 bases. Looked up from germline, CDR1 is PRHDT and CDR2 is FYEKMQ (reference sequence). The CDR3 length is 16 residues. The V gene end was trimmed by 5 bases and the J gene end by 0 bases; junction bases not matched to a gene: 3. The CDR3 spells CASSPGLAANTGELFF. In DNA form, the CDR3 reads TGTGCCAGCAGCCCCGGACTAGCGGCGAACACCGGGGAGCTGTTTTTT.

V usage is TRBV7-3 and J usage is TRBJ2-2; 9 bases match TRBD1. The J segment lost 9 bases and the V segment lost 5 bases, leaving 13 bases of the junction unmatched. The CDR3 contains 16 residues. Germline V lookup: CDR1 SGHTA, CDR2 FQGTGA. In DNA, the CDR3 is TGTGCCAGCAGCGCTCCCGGGACAGGGAAGGAAAGGGAGCTGTTTTTT. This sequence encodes CASSAPGTGKERELFF. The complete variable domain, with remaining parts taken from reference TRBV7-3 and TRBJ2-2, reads GAGVSQTPSNKVTEKGKYVELRCDPISGHTALYWYRQSLGQGPEFLIYFQGTGAADDSGLPNDRFFAVRPEGSVSTLKIQRTERGDSAVYLCASSAPGTGKERELFFGEGSRLTVL.

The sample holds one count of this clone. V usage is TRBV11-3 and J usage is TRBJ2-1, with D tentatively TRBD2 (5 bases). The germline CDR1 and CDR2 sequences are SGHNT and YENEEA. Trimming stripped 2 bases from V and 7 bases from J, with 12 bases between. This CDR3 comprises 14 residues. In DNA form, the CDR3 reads TGTGCCAGCAGCTTAAATCGAGGGTATAATGAGCAGTTCTTC. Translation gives CASSLNRGYNEQFF.

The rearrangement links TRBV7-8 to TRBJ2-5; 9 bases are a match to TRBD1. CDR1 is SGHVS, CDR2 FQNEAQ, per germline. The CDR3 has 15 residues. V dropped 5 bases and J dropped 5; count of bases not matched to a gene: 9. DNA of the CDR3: TGTGCCAGCAGCGGGGGACAGGGCCGTGGGGAGACCCAGTACTTC. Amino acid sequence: CASSGGQGRGETQYF.

The CDR3 DNA follows: TGTGCCAGTAGTATCCGGGAGACCTATAATTCACCCCTCCACTTT. Protein: CASSIRETYNSPLHF. This chain uses TRBV19 with TRBJ1-6; D not resolved. The V gene lost 3 bases and the J gene lost 2 bases, with 8 bases spanning the gap. Per germline, CDR1 LNHDA and CDR2 SQIVND (reference sequence). This CDR3 has 15 residues.

The CDR3, as DNA: TGTGCCACCAGATCCACCCGGGGGGCGAACTTCTTT. This gives the protein CATRSTRGANFF. J is TRBJ1-1 and V is TRBV24-1; D may be TRBD1 (6 bases). V gave up 7 bases and J gave up 14 bases, with 19 bases separating them. The CDR3 extends over 12 amino acids. Germline V gene data show CDR1 as KGHDR and CDR2 as SFDVKD.

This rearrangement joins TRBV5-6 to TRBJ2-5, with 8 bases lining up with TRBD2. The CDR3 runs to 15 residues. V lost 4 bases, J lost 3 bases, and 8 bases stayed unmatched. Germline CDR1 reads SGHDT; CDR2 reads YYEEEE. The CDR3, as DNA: TGTGCCAGCAGCGTGCTTAGCGGGACTAAAGAGACCCAGTACTTC. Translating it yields CASSVLSGTKETQYF.

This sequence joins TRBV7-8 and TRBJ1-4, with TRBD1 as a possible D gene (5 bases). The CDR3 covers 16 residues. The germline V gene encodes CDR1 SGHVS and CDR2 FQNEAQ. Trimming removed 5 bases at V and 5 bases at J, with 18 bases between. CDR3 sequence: CASSRHQGPENEKLFF. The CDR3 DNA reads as TGTGCCAGCAGCAGGCACCAGGGTCCAGAAAATGAAAAACTGTTTTTT.